One sample yielded the 23 T cell receptor beta chains listed below, sequenced in a study of cytomegalovirus exposure and HLA in healthy donors. 13 Jbeta primers and 60 Vbeta primers were used for the PCR. Produced via immunoSEQ multiplex PCR; TCRdb's table is partial and in-frame only. The table lists 150,000 to 250,000 clones, 85% of them singletons, with approximately 2.4% in the top ten. The sequencing input was PBMCs. These receptors were obtained from a woman between 50 and 59 years old in good health and CMV-seronegative.

The rearrangement links TRBV30 to TRBJ2-7, with 8 bases lining up with TRBD2. Germline V gives CDR1 GTSNPN, CDR2 SVGIG (reference sequence). V lost 5 bases and J lost 2; bases outside the gene matches: 5. The CDR3 covers 13 residues. The CDR3 DNA is TGTGCCTGGGCTACTAGCGGAGCCTACGAGCAGTACTTC. It specifies CAWATSGAYEQYF. Full variable domain (rest looked up from reference TRBV30 and TRBJ2-7): SQTIHQWPATLVQPVGSPLSLECTVEGTSNPNLYWYRQAAGRGLQLLFYSVGIGQISSEVPQNLSASRPQDRQFILSSKKLLLSDSGFYLCAWATSGAYEQYFGPGTRLTVT.

This clone was counted between two and nine times. The chain couples TRBV5-4 to TRBJ2-1; 9 nucleotides line up with TRBD2. The CDR3 loop spans 15 amino acids. Germline loops: CDR1 SGHNT, CDR2 YYREEE (reference sequence). The J segment lost 7 bases and the V segment lost 2 bases, leaving 7 bases of the junction unmatched. CDR3 sequence: CASSFAGGPGNEQFF. The CDR3 nucleotides are TGTGCCAGCAGCTTCGCGGGAGGGCCGGGAAATGAGCAGTTCTTC.

Comments on this clone: Sequence at one end of the junction differs from germline and may be a read error. V and J are TRBV7-9 and TRBJ2-5, with 8 bases aligning to TRBD1. CDR1 is SEHNR, CDR2 FQNEAQ, per germline (reference sequence). The CDR3 consists of 14 residues. In DNA, the CDR3 is TGTTCCAGCAGCCGGACAGGGCGAAGAGAGACCCAGTACTTC. Translating it yields CSSSRTGRRETQYF.

V is TRBV7-2 and J is TRBJ2-3, with a weak D call TRBD1 (5 bases). This CDR3 region has 13 residues. From germline, CDR1 is SGHTA and CDR2 FQGNSA. Trimming took off 3 bases at V and 4 bases at J, with 8 bases between the two ends. Here the CDR3 DNA reads TGTGCCAGCAGCTTCGACAGAGCAGATACGCAGTATTTT. Translated, it gives CASSFDRADTQYF. Variable domain in full (rest from reference TRBV7-2 and TRBJ2-3): GAGVSQSPSNKVTEKGKDVELRCDPISGHTALYWYRQSLGQGLEFLIYFQGNSAPDKSGLPSDRFSAERTGGSVSTLTIQRTQQEDSAVYLCASSFDRADTQYFGPGTRLTVL.

The gene calls are TRBV9 and TRBJ2-7; 8 bases are shared with TRBD2. Germline V lookup: CDR1 SGDLS, CDR2 YYNGEE. Losses at the gene ends were 1 base for V and 5 bases for J; bases not matched to a gene: 8. The CDR3 length is 15 residues. DNA of the CDR3: TGTGCCAGCAGCGTAACCGGGAGGGCAATGGACGAGCAGTACTTC. Translated: CASSVTGRAMDEQYF. Looking up the rest from reference TRBV9 and TRBJ2-7 gives the full variable domain: DSGVTQTPKHLITATGQRVTLRCSPRSGDLSVYWYQQSLDQGLQFLIQYYNGEERAKGNILERFSAQQFPDLHSELNLSSLELGDSALYFCASSVTGRAMDEQYFGPGTRLTVT.

In nucleotides, the CDR3 is TGTGCCACCAGCAGCGGACTAGCGGGAGGTGCGAGAAACATTCAGTACTTC. It translates to CATSSGLAGGARNIQYF. The rearrangement joins TRBV15 to TRBJ2-4; 14 bases match TRBD2. This CDR3 contains 17 residues. Germline trimming cut 3 bases from V and 6 bases from J; bases unmatched to any gene: 7. CDR1 and CDR2 from the germline V gene are LNHNV and YYDKDF (reference sequence).

This clone appeared a single time. The chain employs TRBV28 and TRBJ1-5, with 8 bases aligning to TRBD1. The CDR3 totals 15 residues. Losses at the gene ends were 5 bases for V and 2 bases for J; bases not matched to a gene: 5. Germline V gives CDR1 MDHEN, CDR2 SYDVKM. The CDR3 DNA reads TGTGCCAGCAGTGGACAGGGCTTGGGCAATCAGCCCCAGCATTTT. Amino acid sequence: CASSGQGLGNQPQHF.

CDR3 sequence reads: CSVVSPSYEQYF. The CDR3 DNA sequence: TGCAGCGTTGTTAGCCCCTCGTACGAGCAGTACTTC. V and J are TRBV29-1 and TRBJ2-7; D unclear. The V end lost 4 bases, the J end lost 4 bases, and 11 bases lay between the germline ends. Germline CDR1 reads SQVTM; CDR2 reads ANQGSEA. The length of the CDR3 is 12 residues.

This CDR3 is CASSPEWETEAFF. As DNA, the CDR3 is TGTGCCAGCAGTCCCGAGTGGGAGACTGAAGCTTTCTTT. The J gene is TRBJ1-1, the V gene TRBV25-1; D is unresolved. Germline CDR1 and CDR2: MGHDK and SYGVNS. V was shortened by 5 bases and J by 5 bases, with 12 bases between the two germline ends. The CDR3 spans 13 residues.

V usage is TRBV25-1 and J usage is TRBJ1-1, with 8 nucleotides matching TRBD1. The V gene's germline CDR1 is MGHDK and CDR2 SYGVNS. Unmatched junction bases numbered 7, after V lost 6 bases and J lost 1 base. The CDR3 sequence is 15 residues long. This CDR3 is CASSPRDRTNTEAFF. The CDR3 nucleotides are TGTGCCAGCAGCCCACGGGACAGGACGAACACTGAAGCTTTCTTT.

The rearrangement links TRBV28 to TRBJ1-6, with D unresolved. There are 14 residues in the CDR3. The V end was cut by 6 bases, the J end by 7 bases, with 13 bases between. The germline gives CDR1 MDHEN, CDR2 SYDVKM. The CDR3 protein is CASSPVGDNSPLHF. The DNA for the CDR3 is TGTGCCAGCAGCCCCGTGGGAGACAATTCACCCCTCCACTTT.

The chain couples TRBV7-8 to TRBJ2-7; 13 nucleotides agree with TRBD2. The CDR3 consists of 18 residues. Looked up from germline, CDR1 is SGHVS and CDR2 is FQNEAQ. J was trimmed by 3 bases and V by 7 bases; bases with no gene match: 15. CDR3 nucleotide sequence: TGTGCCAGCACACCGACTAGCGGGGGGCCCAACGGTTTCTACGAGCAGTACTTC. Translated, it gives CASTPTSGGPNGFYEQYF. The whole variable domain, filled in from reference TRBV7-8 and TRBJ2-7, reads GAGVSQSPRYKVAKRGQDVALRCDPISGHVSLFWYQQALGQGPEFLTYFQNEAQLDKSGLPSDRFFAERPEGSVSTLKIQRTQQEDSAVYLCASTPTSGGPNGFYEQYFGPGTRLTVT.

The chain couples TRBV6-6 to TRBJ2-1, with 7 bases fitting TRBD1. The CDR3 has 16 amino acids. V was clipped by 6 bases and J by 6 bases; unmatched bases: 14. Germline CDR1 reads MNHNY; CDR2 reads SVGAGI (reference sequence). CDR3 DNA: TGTGCCAGCAGCAACCGAAGGGGGCGGGTCGGCAATGAGCAGTTCTTC. It specifies CASSNRRGRVGNEQFF.

The rearrangement links TRBV5-1 to TRBJ2-1, with TRBD2 matching over 9 bases. CDR1 is SGHRS and CDR2 is YFSETQ in the germline V gene. The trim removed 4 bases at V and 0 bases at J, leaving 8 bases unmatched. The CDR3 is 17 residues long. CDR3 in DNA: TGCGCCAGCAGCGTGGGACTAGCCTTTAGCTCCTACAATGAGCAGTTCTTC. Encoded protein: CASSVGLAFSSYNEQFF.

The V and J genes are TRBV7-2 and TRBJ2-5; 7 bases agree with TRBD1. The CDR3 is 16 amino acids. V shed 0 bases and J 4 bases; nucleotides not matched to a gene: 8. The germline CDR1 and CDR2 sequences are SGHTA and FQGNSA. The CDR3 DNA is TGTGCCAGCAGCTTAGCGGGAACAGGGGTTAGAGAGACCCAGTACTTC. Translation gives CASSLAGTGVRETQYF.

The chain employs TRBV5-1 and TRBJ2-1, with 7 bases fitting TRBD2. The CDR3 has 15 amino acids. Germline lookup yields CDR1 SGHRS and CDR2 YFSETQ. V trimming: 4 bases; J trimming: 5 bases; junction bases outside the gene matches: 9. The CDR3: CASSGRAREDNEQFF. CDR3 nucleotide sequence: TGCGCCAGCAGCGGGAGGGCTCGAGAAGACAATGAGCAGTTCTTC.

The J gene is TRBJ2-7, the V gene TRBV7-9; 10 nucleotides line up with TRBD1. Germline lookup yields CDR1 SEHNR and CDR2 FQNEAQ (reference sequence). CDR3 length equals 15 residues. V lost 5 bases to trimming and J lost 5 bases; unmatched junction nucleotides: 9. As DNA, the CDR3 is TGTGCCAGCAGCCGCCTGGGACAGGGGCCCCACGAGCAGTACTTC. This gives the protein CASSRLGQGPHEQYF.

The gene calls are TRBV6-6 and TRBJ1-2; D ambiguous. Trimming cost V 5 bases and J 8 bases, with 18 bases left between them. Germline-derived CDR1 and CDR2 are MNHNY and SVGAGI (reference sequence). CDR3 length: 14 residues. CDR3 bases: TGTGCCAGCAGTCCCCAGGAAGATCCGGGGGGCTACACCTTC. Its translation: CASSPQEDPGGYTF.

The rearrangement uses TRBV29-1 and TRBJ2-3; 13 bases are shared with TRBD2. The junction had 5 bases not matched to a gene; V was cut back by 7 bases and J by 1 base. The CDR3 loop spans 15 amino acids. Germline lookup yields CDR1 SQVTM and CDR2 ANQGSEA. The CDR3: CSAGLAGVGTDTQYF. In DNA form, the CDR3 reads TGCAGCGCCGGACTAGCGGGAGTGGGCACAGATACGCAGTATTTT.

This clone was found once. The gene calls are TRBV27 and TRBJ2-1; TRBD2 aligns across 8 bases. Germline-derived CDR1 and CDR2 are MNHEY and SMNVEV (reference sequence). V lost 4 bases to trimming and J lost 7 bases; unmatched junction nucleotides: 9. CDR3 size: 15 residues. CDR3 coding DNA: TGTGCCAGCAGTTCTCAGACTAGCGTTGGGAATGAGCAGTTCTTC. The encoded protein is CASSSQTSVGNEQFF.

V gene TRBV29-1 combines with J gene TRBJ2-5; 7 bases map to TRBD2. Germline values: CDR1 SQVTM, CDR2 ANQGSEA. This CDR3 contains 14 residues. The V gene end was trimmed by 6 bases and the J gene end by 5 bases; junction bases not matched to a gene: 12. CDR3 bases: TGCAGCGTAACCCACGGGGTGGGGGGGGAGACCCAGTACTTC. Amino acids: CSVTHGVGGETQYF. The entire variable domain, with the rest obtained from reference TRBV29-1 and TRBJ2-5, is as follows: SAVISQKPSRDICQRGTSLTIQCQVDSQVTMMFWYRQQPGQSLTLIATANQGSEATYESGFVIDKFPISRPNLTFSTLTVSNMSPEDSSIYLCSVTHGVGGETQYFGPGTRLLVL.

The sample holds a few counts of this clone. This sequence joins TRBV7-9 and TRBJ2-7, with 7 nucleotides matching TRBD2. Germline assignment: CDR1 SEHNR and CDR2 FQNEAQ (reference sequence). The CDR3 has 17 residues. The trim removed 5 bases at V and 4 bases at J, leaving 17 bases unmatched. CDR3 DNA sequence: TGTGCCAGCAGCCGAGAAATTGGGGGGGATCTGGGGTACGAGCAGTACTTC. This sequence encodes CASSREIGGDLGYEQYF.

This clone was seen only once. The V and J genes are TRBV28 and TRBJ1-5; D not resolved. Germline V gene sequence: CDR1 MDHEN, CDR2 SYDVKM. The V gene lost 8 bases and the J gene lost 0 bases, with 11 bases spanning the gap. The CDR3 loop spans 14 amino acids. CDR3 region: CASGSGNSNQPQHF. The CDR3 DNA is TGTGCCAGCGGATCAGGTAATAGCAATCAGCCCCAGCATTTT.